This T cell receptor (beta chain) was sequenced during a study of cytomegalovirus exposure and HLA in healthy donors (dated 2017 in TCRdb). General notes on the study: An earlier analysis of several hundred of the donors reported 276 Gb of sequence data and around 110 million unique TCR beta sequences obtained from around 190 million T cells. An early release that covered 500 to 800 HLA-typed donors contained around 330 gigabases of sequencing data and 75 million to 100 million unique TCR sequences. Of the roughly 410 genotyped donors, less than 90% were placed in the genetic ancestry cluster associated with self-reported Caucasian donors. The study aimed to test whether signatures of past pathogen exposure could be identified by cataloging public T cell receptors. The T cell repertoires of under 700 subjects were profiled by immunosequencing and related to cytomegalovirus serostatus. A separate validation cohort of about 110 different subjects was used in addition to the roughly 670-subject first cohort. The study combined high-throughput TCR immunosequencing, statistical association of individual TCRs with disease status, and machine learning to predict cytomegalovirus infection status. To study patterns of TCR occurrence, a later analysis re-analyzed previously published TCR beta repertoires from around 670 donors and added high-resolution HLA genotyping. Rather than using new phenotypic data, the later analysis identified candidate immune exposures from TCR beta sequences and from how often those sequences occurred across donors. An earlier analysis of around 580 of the donors used high-throughput TCR beta sequencing to judge whether each TCR beta V gene segment behaved as functional or pseudogenic. Alongside the repertoire data, information on donor age, sex, ethnicity and CMV serostatus was compiled. A later genetic analysis took genome-wide SNP genotypes for 398 of the 666 donors and used that subset as a discovery cohort. Every repertoire in the discovery cohort had been generated on one and the same sequencing platform. HLA typing included class I and class II loci at four-digit resolution. The number of typed donors differed by locus: about 629-640 for A, B, C, DRB1 and DQB1; 500 to 550 for DQA1; around 610 for DPA1; and roughly 470 for DPB1. Four to six DR-DQ haplotypes were handled as single units for association and clustering, since linkage in the cohort was strong. Across around 400 genotyped donors of the cohort, an average of approximately 240,000 unique TCR beta nucleotide sequences per donor were sequenced, and roughly a sixth of those sequences were non-productive.

The cohort comprised 670 or so healthy bone marrow donors. At the time of sampling, every cohort member was nominally healthy, though immune exposures that went unrecorded were likely present. The donor was CMV seropositive and belonged to the group of 250 to 350 seropositive cohort members. A peripheral blood sample was collected from each donor, and TCR beta sequencing was performed on peripheral blood mononuclear cells. Genomic DNA extraction from the blood cell samples was performed with the Qiagen DNeasy Blood Extraction Kit. Trimmed from V: 6 bases; trimmed from J: 6 bases; junction bases lacking a gene match: 12. Counted from cysteine to phenylalanine, this CDR3 has 16 amino acids. CDR3 DNA is the only sequence kept; it has 48 bases, read in frame from the first base. Reading the germline V gene gives CDR1 MDHEN and CDR2 SYDVKM. Libraries were made using the immunoSEQ multiplex PCR assay. The multiplex PCR relied on a mix of 60 forward primers for TCR Vbeta segments and 13 reverse primers for TCR Jbeta segments. The CDR3 region of rearranged TCR beta genes was amplified from genomic DNA by a multiplex PCR assay. On the Illumina HiSeq System, the amplified TCR beta libraries were sequenced as 87-base-pair reads. For the original study's pipeline: A later analysis counted approximately 76 million unique TCR beta chains across the 670 or so repertoires, and around 9.9 million of these chains were shared by at least two donors. Raw reads were error-corrected and collapsed into unique sequences with a nearest-neighbor algorithm that merged closely related sequences to remove PCR and sequencing errors. To assign V, D and J gene segments, CDR3 sequences were aligned to IMGT reference sequences. For a sequence to be retained, a match of at least six nucleotides was required to both a V gene segment and a J gene segment. Rearrangements were called productive when the CDR3 lacked stop codons and stayed in frame with V and J; all others were non-productive. Following IMGT convention, CDR3 was defined as the stretch from the second conserved V-encoded cysteine up to the conserved J-encoded phenylalanine. The earlier analysis of 587 of the donors excluded sequences that lacked an unambiguous match to a single V gene segment. An earlier analysis of some 500 of the donors classified V segments as functional when productive rearrangements were above 56.7% and as segregating when the standard deviation between donors was above 5%. A statistical classification framework was built for diagnosing cytomegalovirus status from the catalog of TCR beta chain sequences. V and J gene assignment, in a later analysis, came from comparing TCR nucleotide sequences with IMGT/GENE-DB human TR gene sequences. The TCRdist pipeline was used in a later analysis to assign CDR3 sequences and most-parsimonious VDJ recombination scenarios. In a later analysis, each TCR beta chain was defined by its CDR3 amino acid sequence together with its V-gene family, and reads without a unique V-gene family were excluded. As a way to deal with suspected cross-contamination and a sequencing artifact, a later analysis dropped more than 500 nucleotide sequences that were highly shared and had low generation probability. For each public chain, a later analysis derived a clonal expansion index from normalized ranks of inferred template counts within each repertoire. In a later analysis, generation probabilities were computed with a VDJ recombination model fitted to out-of-frame rearrangements, and the resulting probabilities were checked against IGoR. A later analysis scored TCR-TCR, TCR-HLA and TCR-CMV co-occurrence with hypergeometric tests, applying a repertoire-size bias correction to TCR pairs. False discovery rates were estimated in a later analysis by permuting HLA or CMV assignments 20 times. In a later analysis, co-occurring TCRs were grouped with DBSCAN, and TCRdist sequence similarity was added when clustering was performed within HLA-allele-positive subsets. For co-occurrence clustering, repertoires with fewer than 30,000 or more than 120,000 public chains were excluded, along with about five repertoires with anomalous nucleotide sharing. Held by TCRdb, this immuneACCESS table contains in-frame sequences only and omits some clones. Under half of the omission traces to an unresolved V gene where checked; the cause of the rest is unknown. The V and J calls and clone size were taken over from that table, and D and trimming were inferred from the DNA. This sample is represented by roughly 100,000 clones; around 9.1% of them were singletons. Less than 6% of the sample is held by the ten biggest clonotypes.

Notes on this clone: Its specific antigen is unknown. Nothing much larger sits one base from this clone, and base qualities are not available.

What the work shows at the level of the full study, not this receptor alone: A later analysis found that TCR association rates varied across HLA loci, with DRB1 alleles showing the most associated TCRs and HLA-C alleles the fewest. In a later analysis, several top co-occurrence clusters were reported to appear linked to parvovirus B19, influenza, CMV and Epstein-Barr virus. Some IMGT-functional V segments, including TRBV6-2 and TRBV6-3, could not be told apart with the 87-base-pair reads, so those segments were excluded. According to a later analysis, most CMV-associated TCR beta chains appeared to be HLA-restricted, and the HLA associations seemed to be driven largely by CMV exposure. Assigning TCR associations to individual alleles was difficult when HLA alleles, especially DR and DQ, strongly co-occurred. In a later analysis, HLA-associated TCR beta chains were found to be more clonally expanded and to have lower generation probabilities than equally common non-associated chains. An association between a missense DCLRE1C variant and V-gene and J-gene trimming of TCR beta chains was found in a later genetic analysis and replicated in an independent cohort. Because some donors lacked HLA typing at each locus, the association tests relied only on the typed subset. Broadly in line with IMGT annotations, most TCR beta V segments showed up in productive rearrangements about 87% or about 30% of the time in an earlier analysis of roughly 590 of the donors. Presence/absence analyses assumed roughly uniform sequencing depth across donors, an assumption that may not hold. In both the original and validation cohorts, the classifier was reported to diagnose cytomegalovirus status with high specificity and sensitivity. CMV serostatus was the only immune exposure information available for the cohort. Because counts were too low, seventeen rarely observed V segments, including chromosome 9 orphons, were left out of the earlier analysis of approximately 500 of the donors. A cluster of highly shared sequence variants was judged likely to represent a technical artifact of the sequencing pipeline. A total of 150 to 200 TCR beta chains were listed by the study as associated with cytomegalovirus. A later genetic analysis reported fewer N-insertions in productive TCRs among donors in an Asian-associated ancestry cluster than the roughly 700-donor mean. Linkage disequilibrium might explain the correlated functional status among segregating V segments, but an unknown experimental factor could not be excluded. In this cohort, only TCR beta chains were sequenced, and detectable features were limited by the absence of alpha or paired-chain data. A later analysis associated approximately 17,000 TCR beta sequences with specific HLA alleles at a false discovery rate of 0.05. A further reported finding was that TCR beta sequences accurately predicted the HLA-A and HLA-B alleles for most subjects in the first cohort. In vitro tests confirmed that three of the cytomegalovirus-associated TCR beta chains recognize cytomegalovirus antigens. Across donors, most TCR sequences were observed very rarely, whereas some public TCRs were present in many individuals. The authors suggested that the approach could potentially be extended to other disease states and immunological phenotypes.

The V and J genes are TRBV28 and TRBJ2-7; TRBD2 agrees with 12 junctional bases. The TCR originated in a man between 40 and 49 years old in good health and CMV-seropositive. The sequenced sample was PBMCs. The sequenced DNA is TGTGCCAGCAGCCCTCGGACTAGCGGGATTTGGCTCGAGCAGTACTTC. This is translated as CASSPRTSGIWLEQYF.